Listed below are T cell receptor beta chains from one sample, sequenced in a study of cytotoxic CD8 clonotypes in ibrutinib-treated CLL. TCRdb keeps only in-frame clones here, not all; method: immunoSEQ multiplex PCR. The table includes some 50,000 clones, less than 70% detected once. The sample was PBMCs, taken after 12 months of ibrutinib treatment. The receptors stem from a human donor with chronic lymphocytic leukemia. Each CDR3 is given with its conserved first and last residue. D genes are given only for firm matches. A row's size may be missing; if present it is once, few, many or a size class.

j_gene	len	abundance	v_gene	d_gene	CDR3nt	CDR3aa
TRBJ1-3	16	NA	TRBV5-4	TRBD1	TGTGCCAGCAGCCCGTCAGGACAGGCCTCTGGAAACACCATATATTTT	CASSPSGQASGNTIYF
TRBJ1-4	16	few	TRBV9	NA	TGTGCCAGCAGCGGAAGACAGGACACAACTAATGAAAAACTGTTTTTT	CASSGRQDTTNEKLFF
TRBJ1-1	13	NA	TRBV6-1	NA	TGTGCCAGCAGTGTTGAGATTTACACTGAAGCTTTCTTT	CASSVEIYTEAFF
TRBJ2-7	11	NA	TRBV11-1	NA	TGTGCCAGCAGCTTAGTCGACGAGCAGTACTTC	CASSLVDEQYF
TRBJ2-5	14	once	TRBV11-2	NA	TGTGCCAGCAGCTTAGTATCAGTGGGGGGGACCCAGTACTTC	CASSLVSVGGTQYF
TRBJ2-5	12	NA	TRBV18	NA	TGTGCCAGCTCACAGGGTCAAGAGACCCAGTACTTC	CASSQGQETQYF
TRBJ1-2	17	NA	TRBV28	NA	TGTGCCAGCAGCTCCCAACTACTACAGGGTACTAACTATGGCTACACCTTC	CASSSQLLQGTNYGYTF
TRBJ1-3	12	NA	TRBV9	NA	TGTGCCAGCAGCCCACAGGGAAACACCATATATTTT	CASSPQGNTIYF
TRBJ2-7	15	NA	TRBV5-1	NA	TGCGCCAGCAGCTTGGACAGGCTGACCTCCTACGAGCAGTACTTC	CASSLDRLTSYEQYF
TRBJ1-5	13	few	TRBV5-6	NA	TGTGCCAGCAGCTTGGTCAGCAATCAGCCCCAGCATTTT	CASSLVSNQPQHF
TRBJ1-6	15	NA	TRBV30	NA	TGTGCCTGGAGTGTAAGCAGCGCTCGTGATTCACCCCTCCACTTT	CAWSVSSARDSPLHF
TRBJ2-7	16	NA	TRBV11-3	TRBD1	TGTGCCAGCAGCCGCACAGGACAGGGTGGCCGCTACGAGCAGTACTTC	CASSRTGQGGRYEQYF
TRBJ2-7	14	once	TRBV5-6	NA	TGTGCCAGCAGCCTTGCCAGGAGCTCCTACGAGCAGTACTTC	CASSLARSSYEQYF
TRBJ2-5	17	NA	TRBV18	NA	TGTGCCAGCTCACCACCGGAAAGAGGGGGGCTCGGAGAGACCCAGTACTTC	CASSPPERGGLGETQYF
TRBJ2-1	16	NA	TRBV30	NA	TGTGCCTGGGATTCTGGGCGGGACCCGCGGGGCGATGGGCAGTTCTTC	CAWDSGRDPRGDGQFF
TRBJ1-2	13	NA	TRBV5-4	NA	TGTGCCAGCAGCTCCCCGCGGGCTGGTGGCTACACCTTC	CASSSPRAGGYTF
TRBJ2-2	16	NA	TRBV6-5	TRBD1	TGTGCCAGCAGTTACCCACAGGGGAACGACGCCGGGGAGCTGTTTTTT	CASSYPQGNDAGELFF
TRBJ1-1	13	NA	TRBV28	NA	TGTGCCAGCAGTCCTGTCAGAAACACTGAAGCTTTCTTT	CASSPVRNTEAFF
TRBJ2-1	15	NA	TRBV11-1	TRBD2	TGTGCCAGCAGCTATTTCGGCGGGGGGGCCGGTGAGCAGTTCTTC	CASSYFGGGAGEQFF
TRBJ1-2	14	few	TRBV18	NA	TGTGCCAGCTCACCAAGGGCAGGGAGCTATGGCTACACCTTC	CASSPRAGSYGYTF
TRBJ1-2	13	NA	TRBV30	NA	TGTGCCTGGAGCCAAGGGCCCCGGGATGGCTACACCTTC	CAWSQGPRDGYTF
TRBJ2-2	16	NA	TRBV6-6	NA	TGTGCCAGCAGTTTTGGGGGTCGGGTTGGCACCGGGGAGCTGTTTTTT	CASSFGGRVGTGELFF
TRBJ2-1	14	few	TRBV10-3	TRBD2	TGTGCCATCAACCCGACTAGCGTGGGCAATGAGCAGTTCTTC	CAINPTSVGNEQFF
TRBJ1-5	15	NA	TRBV5-1	TRBD1	TGCGCCAGCAGCCTAGGACAGGGGGGAAATCAGCCCCAGCATTTT	CASSLGQGGNQPQHF
TRBJ2-3	16	NA	TRBV5-4	NA	TGTGCCAGCAGCTTGAGGCTAGCAGGGGACACAGATACGCAGTATTTT	CASSLRLAGDTDTQYF